This T cell receptor (beta chain) was sequenced during a study of control samples from healthy donors and cancer patients. Germline CDR1 is LNHNV and CDR2 is YYDKDF (reference sequence). Trimming took 0 bases from V and 7 from J, leaving 6 bases between them. This CDR3 is 13 amino acids long. Sequencing was performed with immunoSEQ multiplex PCR; in TCRdb, only in-frame clones are kept and a portion is missing. The data show about 57,000 clones, 90% to 95% seen once. Sequencing was done on a sample of blood. V gene TRBV15 combines with J gene TRBJ2-2, with no clear D. The sequence derives from a man between 25 and 39 years old in good health. The CDR3 loop is CATSRDRVGELFF. The CDR3 nucleotides are TGTGCCACCAGCAGAGACCGTGTCGGGGAGCTGTTTTTT.